These 14 T cell receptor beta chains were sequenced from one sample in a study of T cell responses to AZD1222 COVID-19 vaccine. Measured with immunoSEQ multiplex PCR; TCRdb has only the in-frame clones, and not every one. The data show more than 100,000 clones, 80% to 90% seen once. The source material was peripheral blood, sampled on day 0 of AZD1222 vaccination. These receptors were taken from an adult in good health.

The V call is TRBV3-1 (or the pseudogene TRBV3-2), the J call TRBJ1-6, with D uncertain. This CDR3 contains 13 residues. The germline V gene has CDR1 LGHDT and CDR2 YNNKEL (reference sequence). V was cut by 4 bases and J by 10 bases, with 11 bases left in between. This CDR3 is CASSRVEGSPLHF. CDR3 DNA: TGTGCCAGCAGCCGAGTCGAAGGCTCACCCCTCCACTTT.

The V call is TRBV5-8, the J call TRBJ2-5, with D possibly TRBD1 on 7 matching bases. The germline gives CDR1 SGHTS, CDR2 YDEGEE. This CDR3 region has 15 residues. The V end was cut by 4 bases, the J end by 2 bases, with 15 bases between. The CDR3 nucleotides are TGTGCCAGCAGCGGGAGGACAGGTCGGCAAGAGACCCAGTACTTC. Protein: CASSGRTGRQETQYF. The complete variable domain, with remaining parts taken from reference TRBV5-8 and TRBJ2-5, reads EAGVTQSPTHLIKTRGQQATLRCSPISGHTSVYWYQQALGLGLQFLLWYDEGEERNRGNFPPRFSGRQFPNYSSELNVNALELEDSALYLCASSGRTGRQETQYFGPGTRLLVL.

There are a few counts of this clone. The chain employs TRBV4-1 and TRBJ2-5; 8 positions agree with TRBD2. With V trimmed by 1 base and J by 4 bases, 14 bases remained unmatched. The CDR3 loop spans 18 amino acids. Germline-derived CDR1 and CDR2 are MGHRA and YSYEKL. The CDR3 loop reads CASSQGKLAVGVRETQYF. CDR3 sequence (DNA): TGCGCCAGCAGCCAAGGGAAACTAGCGGTAGGAGTTCGAGAGACCCAGTACTTC.

The chain is built from TRBV5-4 and TRBJ2-3, with 12 bases aligning to TRBD2. Germline V lookup: CDR1 SGHNT, CDR2 YYREEE (reference sequence). The CDR3 has 16 residues. V shed 1 base, J shed 4 bases, and the junction held 4 bases outside the gene matches. The CDR3 coding sequence is TGTGCCAGCAGCTTGCCTAGCGGGAGGGGTGCAGATACGCAGTATTTT. Translating gives CASSLPSGRGADTQYF.

The rearrangement joins TRBV5-1 to TRBJ1-1, with 9 bases fitting TRBD1. The length of the CDR3 is 16 residues. CDR1 SGHRS and CDR2 YFSETQ come from the germline V gene. The V and J ends lost 4 bases and 1 base, in that order; junction bases with no gene match: 8. For the CDR3, the DNA is TGCGCCAGCAGCCGGACTACAGGGGGCTCGAACACTGAAGCTTTCTTT. Protein sequence: CASSRTTGGSNTEAFF.

J is TRBJ2-7 and V is TRBV6-5; 7 nucleotides align to TRBD1. Germline V CDR1 and CDR2: MNHEY, SVGAGI. The CDR3 is 16 amino acids. V was pared by 0 bases and J by 4 bases, with 9 bases of the junction left unmatched. Here the CDR3 DNA reads TGTGCCAGCAGTTACTCGTCCAGACAGGGAAGATACGAGCAGTACTTC. Protein sequence: CASSYSSRQGRYEQYF.

The chain combines TRBV10-2 with TRBJ2-1; D may correspond to TRBD1 or TRBD2 (5 bases each). Germline V gene data show CDR1 as WSHSY and CDR2 as SAAADI. V was cut by 1 base and J by 4 bases, with 11 bases left in between. The CDR3 totals 15 residues. The CDR3 sequence: CASSEWGGQYNEQFF. CDR3 DNA sequence: TGCGCCAGCAGTGAGTGGGGCGGGCAATACAATGAGCAGTTCTTC.

The V call is TRBV12-3 or TRBV12-4, the J call TRBJ2-1; tentatively, D is TRBD1 or TRBD2 (5 bases each). The V gene lost 7 bases and the J gene lost 7 bases, with 14 bases spanning the gap. The CDR3 runs to 13 residues. CDR3 sequence: CASITGPGNEQFF. The CDR3 DNA is TGTGCCAGCATCACAGGCCCGGGGAATGAGCAGTTCTTC.

The rearrangement uses TRBV5-1 and TRBJ2-5; D may be TRBD1 or TRBD2 (6 bases each). This CDR3 spans 16 amino acids. CDR1 SGHRS and CDR2 YFSETQ come from the germline V gene. Trimming stripped 0 bases from V and 5 bases from J, with 17 bases between. The CDR3 region is CASSLGVRGRLETQYF. As DNA, the CDR3 is TGCGCCAGCAGCTTGGGGGTCCGGGGGCGCCTGGAGACCCAGTACTTC.

The V call is TRBV4-1, the J call TRBJ2-2; D remains ambiguous. V dropped 5 bases and J dropped 0 bases, with 7 bases sitting between them. This CDR3 has 14 amino acids. Germline loops: CDR1 MGHRA, CDR2 YSYEKL. The CDR3 spells CASSLQTNTGELFF. The CDR3 DNA is TGCGCCAGCAGCTTGCAGACGAACACCGGGGAGCTGTTTTTT.

The CDR3 DNA reads as TGTGCCATCAGTGGGGCAGGGAATCTCGGCTACACCTTC. It codes for CAISGAGNLGYTF. The rearrangement uses TRBV10-3 and TRBJ1-2; tentative D call: TRBD1 (5 bases). CDR1 and CDR2 (germline): ENHRY, SYGVKD. Trimming took off 4 bases at V and 8 bases at J, with 14 bases between the two ends. The CDR3 extends over 13 amino acids.

The CDR3 loop is CASSLAADGSEKLFF. CDR3 bases: TGCGCCAGCAGCTTGGCCGCGGACGGTTCTGAAAAACTGTTTTTT. The rearrangement joins TRBV5-1 to TRBJ1-4; D is unclear. The germline V gene encodes CDR1 SGHRS and CDR2 YFSETQ. Deletions cut 0 bases from V and 7 bases from J, with 13 bases between. There are 15 residues in the CDR3.

A note on this clone: The identical CDR3 is also encoded by other nucleotide sequences in the sample. The chain recombines TRBV5-1 with TRBJ2-7; 7 positions match TRBD1. Germline assignment: CDR1 SGHRS and CDR2 YFSETQ. J lost 0 bases, V lost 0 bases, and 3 bases had no gene match. The length of the CDR3 is 15 residues. Here the CDR3 DNA reads TGCGCCAGCAGCTTGGCGGGACAGAGCTCCTACGAGCAGTACTTC. This codes for CASSLAGQSSYEQYF.

This chain links TRBV6-2 or TRBV6-3 with TRBJ1-2, with D unresolved. This CDR3 region has 11 residues. Germline values: CDR1 MNHEY, CDR2 SVGEGT. V gave up 3 bases and J gave up 1 base, with 0 bases separating them. The CDR3 DNA follows: TGTGCCAGCAGTTATAACTATGGCTACACCTTC. It specifies CASSYNYGYTF.